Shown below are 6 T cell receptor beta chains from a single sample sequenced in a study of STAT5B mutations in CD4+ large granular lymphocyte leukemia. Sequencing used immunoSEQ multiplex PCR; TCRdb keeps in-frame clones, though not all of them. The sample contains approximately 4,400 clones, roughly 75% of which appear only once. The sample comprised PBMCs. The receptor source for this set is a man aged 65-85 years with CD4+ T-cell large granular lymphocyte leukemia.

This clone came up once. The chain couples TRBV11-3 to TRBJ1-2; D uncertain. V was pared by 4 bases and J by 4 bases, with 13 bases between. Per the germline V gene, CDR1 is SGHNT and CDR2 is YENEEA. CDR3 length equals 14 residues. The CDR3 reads CASSSIGSIYGYTF. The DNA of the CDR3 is TGTGCCAGCAGCTCAATTGGTTCTATCTATGGCTACACCTTC.

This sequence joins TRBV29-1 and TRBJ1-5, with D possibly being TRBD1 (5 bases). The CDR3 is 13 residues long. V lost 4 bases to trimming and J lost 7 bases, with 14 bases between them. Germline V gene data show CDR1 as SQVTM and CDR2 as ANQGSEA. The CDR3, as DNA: TGCAGCGTTGGGACAATAAGGGACCAGCCCCAGCATTTT. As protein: CSVGTIRDQPQHF.

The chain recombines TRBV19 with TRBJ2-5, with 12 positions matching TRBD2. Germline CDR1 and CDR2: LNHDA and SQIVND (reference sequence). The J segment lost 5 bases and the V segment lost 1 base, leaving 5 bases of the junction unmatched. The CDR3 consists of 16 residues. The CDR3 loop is CASSIVRTSGGETQYF. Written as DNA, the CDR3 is TGTGCCAGTAGTATAGTAAGAACTAGCGGGGGGGAGACCCAGTACTTC.

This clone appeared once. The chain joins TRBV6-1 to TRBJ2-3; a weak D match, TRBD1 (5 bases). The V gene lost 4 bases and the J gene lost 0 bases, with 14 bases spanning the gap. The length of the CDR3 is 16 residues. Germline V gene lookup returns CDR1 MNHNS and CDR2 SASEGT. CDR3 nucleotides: TGTGCCAGCAGTGTTGTCTTGGACACAAGCACAGATACGCAGTATTTT. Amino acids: CASSVVLDTSTDTQYF.

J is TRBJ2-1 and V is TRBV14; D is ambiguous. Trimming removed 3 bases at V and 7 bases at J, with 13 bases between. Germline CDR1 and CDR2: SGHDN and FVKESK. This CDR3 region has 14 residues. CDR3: CASSHSSNQNEQFF. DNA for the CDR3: TGTGCCAGCAGCCACTCCAGCAATCAAAATGAGCAGTTCTTC.

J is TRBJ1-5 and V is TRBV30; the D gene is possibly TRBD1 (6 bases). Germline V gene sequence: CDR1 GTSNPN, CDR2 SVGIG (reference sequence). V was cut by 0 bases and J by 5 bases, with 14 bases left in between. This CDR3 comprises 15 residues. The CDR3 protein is CAWSVKSGVDQPQHF. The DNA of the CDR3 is TGTGCCTGGAGTGTGAAGTCAGGGGTAGATCAGCCCCAGCATTTT.